This paragraph covers one T cell receptor beta chain sequence. The junction had 6 bases not matched to a gene; V was cut back by 4 bases and J by 5 bases. The germline gives CDR1 SNHLY, CDR2 FYNNEI. This CDR3 has 14 amino acids. The data derive from a study of T cell repertoires and Cas9 in healthy adults. Overall study context: Characterization of SpCas9-reactive CD4 and CD8 T cells covered multi-effector potency, cytotoxicity and lineage.

Sequenced by immunoSEQ multiplex PCR; TCRdb stores in-frame clones only, minus some. The sample comprises 20,000 to 25,000 clones, more than 75% of which are singletons, and 0.55% to 0.85% rests with the top ten. The J gene is TRBJ1-1, the V gene TRBV2; 8 positions agree with TRBD1. The receptor comes from a human donor in good health. Sequenced sample: CD4+ effector T cells (CD127+, CD25-, CD137-, CD154-) from PBMCs; culture status not recorded. CDR3 DNA: TGTGCCAGCAGTGCGGAAGACAGGGGAACTGAAGCTTTCTTT. This sequence encodes CASSAEDRGTEAFF.